This T cell receptor (beta chain) came from a study of cytomegalovirus exposure and HLA in healthy donors. General study results and limits: Most TCR sequences were uncommon, yet certain public TCRs appeared in many donors.

The CDR3 has 13 amino acids. Trimming left V 0 bases short and J 4 bases short, with 4 bases between. Germline V gene lookup returns CDR1 MNHNY and CDR2 SVGAGI (reference sequence). This clone was seen just once. Its antigen is unidentified. The primer mix had 60 Vbeta and 13 Jbeta primers. Clones were read by immunoSEQ multiplex PCR, and TCRdb kept only the in-frame ones, dropping some. The sample has 100,000 to 150,000 clones, about 78% seen once; the top ten hold under 1.5%. The chain links TRBV6-6 to TRBJ2-1; D gene ambiguous. This receptor was obtained from a female donor in good health and CMV-seronegative. Sequences were obtained from PBMCs. CDR3 residues: CASSYSRYNEQFF. The DNA for the CDR3 is TGTGCCAGCAGTTACTCGCGGTACAATGAGCAGTTCTTC.